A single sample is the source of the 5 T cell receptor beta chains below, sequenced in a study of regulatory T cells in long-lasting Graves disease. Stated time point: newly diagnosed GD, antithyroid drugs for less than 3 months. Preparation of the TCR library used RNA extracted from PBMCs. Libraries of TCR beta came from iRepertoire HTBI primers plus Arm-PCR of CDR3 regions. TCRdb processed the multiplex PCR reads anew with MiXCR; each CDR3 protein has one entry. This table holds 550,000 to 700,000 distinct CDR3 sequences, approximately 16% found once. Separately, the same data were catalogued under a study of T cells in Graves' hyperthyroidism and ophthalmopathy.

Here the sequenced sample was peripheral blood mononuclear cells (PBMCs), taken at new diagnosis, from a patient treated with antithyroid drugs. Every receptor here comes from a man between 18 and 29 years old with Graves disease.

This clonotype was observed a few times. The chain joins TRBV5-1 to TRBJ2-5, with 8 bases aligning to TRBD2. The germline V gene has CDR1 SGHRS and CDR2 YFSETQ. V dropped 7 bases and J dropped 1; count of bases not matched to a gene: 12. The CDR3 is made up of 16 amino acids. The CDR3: CASGVASGGRQETQYF. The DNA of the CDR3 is TGCGCCAGCGGGGTAGCGTCGGGAGGGCGCCAAGAGACCCAGTACTTC.

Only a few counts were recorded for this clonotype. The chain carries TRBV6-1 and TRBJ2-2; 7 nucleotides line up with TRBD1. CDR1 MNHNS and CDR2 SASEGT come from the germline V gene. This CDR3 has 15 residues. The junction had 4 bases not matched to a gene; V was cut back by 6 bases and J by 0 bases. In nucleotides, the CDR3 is TGTGCCAGCAGCAAGACAGGGCCGAACACCGGGGAGCTGTTTTTT. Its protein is CASSKTGPNTGELFF.

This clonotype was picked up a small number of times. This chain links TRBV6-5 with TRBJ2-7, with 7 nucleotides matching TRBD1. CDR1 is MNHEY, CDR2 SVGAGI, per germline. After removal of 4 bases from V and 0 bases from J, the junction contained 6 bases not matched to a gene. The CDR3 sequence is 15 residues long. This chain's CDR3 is CASSFRDSSSYEQYF. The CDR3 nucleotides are TGTGCCAGCAGTTTCCGGGACAGCAGCTCCTACGAGCAGTACTTC.

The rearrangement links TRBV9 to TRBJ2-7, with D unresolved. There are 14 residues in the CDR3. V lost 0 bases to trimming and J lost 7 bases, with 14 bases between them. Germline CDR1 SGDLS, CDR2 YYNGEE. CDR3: CASSVGAEYGEQYF. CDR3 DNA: TGTGCCAGCAGCGTAGGGGCAGAGTATGGGGAGCAGTACTTC.

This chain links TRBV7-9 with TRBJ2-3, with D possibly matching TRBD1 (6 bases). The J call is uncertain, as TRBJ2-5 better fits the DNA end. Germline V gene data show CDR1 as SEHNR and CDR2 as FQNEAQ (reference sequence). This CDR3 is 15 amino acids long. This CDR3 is CASSFLGAGIETQYF. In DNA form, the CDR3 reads TGTGCCAGCAGCTTCCTGGGGGCAGGGATAGAGACCCAGTACTTC.